The table lists the clone carrying this T cell receptor beta chain with many counts. Its antigen is currently unknown. Quantitative barcoded 5'-RACE was used to prepare TCR beta libraries. In TCRdb, the 5' RACE reads were re-called with MiXCR into one record per CDR3 protein. The sample consists of about 220,000 distinct CDR3 sequences, approximately 7.4% of them appearing once. These data belong to a study of CD8 T cells in ankylosing spondylitis. Study results and caveats: For ankylosing spondylitis blood, a TCR beta motif of 7 or 8 highly homologous variants appeared characteristic. As reported, disease-linked clones showed significant enrichment in matched ankylosing spondylitis synovial fluid. A subset of motif variants has previously been described in the synovial fluid and blood of reactive arthritis. Disease-linked clones bore a CD8+ phenotype, appearing relatively rarely in peripheral blood.

Between the trimmed V and J ends, which lost 1 base and 2 bases, there was a span of 14 bases. Germline V gene lookup returns CDR1 SQVTM and CDR2 ANQGSEA. The CDR3 loop spans 15 amino acids. The sequence derives from a male donor with ankylosing spondylitis. The sample comprised blood, either unsorted or a sorted T cell fraction (not recorded which). V is TRBV29-1 and J is TRBJ2-5; D assignment may be TRBD1 or TRBD2 (5 bases each). CDR3 region: CSVEGGRGRQETQYF. The CDR3 DNA reads TGCAGCGTTGAAGGGGGTCGGGGCCGACAAGAGACCCAGTACTTC.